The T cell receptor beta chain under discussion was sequenced for a study of T cells in Graves' hyperthyroidism and ophthalmopathy. On the study more broadly: Blood from the periphery was taken at initial diagnosis, before any treatment. Overall study findings and caveats: The blood repertoire included most of the expanded thyroid clonotypes above 0.001.

The CDR3 has 16 residues. The V gene's germline CDR1 is SGDLS and CDR2 YYNGEE. The V and J ends lost 3 bases and 5 bases, in that order; junction bases with no gene match: 12. Patients aged 18 to 65 had newly diagnosed hyperthyroidism lasting under 2 months. In making diagnoses, clinical symptoms, serum thyroxine and TRAb, thyroid ultrasound and orbital computed tomography were all used. There are a few counts of this clonotype. The antigen remains undetermined. Authors of the study amplified TCR beta CDR3 regions from RNA transcripts. HTBI primers were employed in a first-round RT-PCR of the TCR CDR3. TCRdb re-called the multiplex PCR reads through MiXCR, storing one row per CDR3 protein. In the table there are approximately 330,000 distinct CDR3 sequences, 15% to 20% of which are singletons.

The sequence derives from a woman aged 45-60 years with Graves' hyperthyroidism. The sequencing sample was made of blood. The genes are TRBV9 and TRBJ2-5; 8 positions agree with TRBD1. CDR3 in amino acids: CASSAGQGEGWETQYF. Here the CDR3 DNA reads TGTGCCAGCAGCGCCGGACAGGGCGAGGGCTGGGAGACCCAGTACTTC.